This T cell receptor beta chain was profiled in a study of CD8 T cells in Susac syndrome. After removal of 2 bases from V and 4 bases from J, the junction contained 1 base not matched to a gene. Germline CDR1 GTSNPN, CDR2 SVGIG (reference sequence). CDR3 size: 12 residues. CD8+ and CD4+ T cells from blood underwent TCR beta sequencing. TEMRA cells were FACS-enriched, with CD8+ and CD4+ T cells isolated negatively. General observations from the study: As the study acknowledged, the number of individuals in its TCR sequencing and HLA analysis was relatively small.

With random hexamers, roughly 0.5 to 1 ug RNA was reverse transcribed. TCR beta CDR3 was amplified by immunoSEQ multiplex PCR. This amplification extended across 54 Vbeta and 13 Jbeta segments. TCRdb reprocessed the immunoSEQ multiplex PCR reads via MiXCR and lists one record per CDR3 protein. The sample contains about 300,000 distinct CDR3 sequences, around 90% of which appear only once. Notes on this clonotype: Its matching antigen is unknown.

The specimen was CD4+ T cells from PBMCs. This chain joins TRBV30 and TRBJ1-2, with TRBD1 matching 7 bases. The sequence derives from a human donor with multiple sclerosis. The CDR3 bases are TGTGCCTGGAGTCGGACAGGCTATGGCTACACCTTC. It specifies CAWSRTGYGYTF.